A selection of T cell receptor beta chains follows, all from one sample in a study of PD-1 blockade in classical Hodgkin lymphoma. Clones were read by immunoSEQ multiplex PCR, and TCRdb kept only the in-frame ones, dropping some. The profile covers tens of thousands of clones, with roughly four fifths appearing a single time and around 10% taken by the ten largest. The sample was peripheral blood mononuclear cells (PBMCs), taken before the second cycle of nivolumab. These receptors came from a human donor with classical Hodgkin lymphoma. CDR3s include the opening cysteine and the closing phenylalanine or tryptophan. D genes are given only for firm matches. The size field is filled for only some rows; it gives once, few, many or a size class.

v_gene	abundance	d_gene	j_gene	CDR3aa	CDR3nt
TRBV6-5	NA	NA	TRBJ1-1	CASGSPRENTEAFF	TGTGCCAGCGGAAGCCCCAGGGAAAACACTGAAGCTTTCTTT
TRBV27	NA	NA	TRBJ1-6	CASSFRDTPGSPLHF	TGTGCCAGCAGCTTCCGGGACACCCCTGGTTCACCCCTCCACTTT
TRBV28	NA	TRBD1	TRBJ2-7	CASRSPRTGGYEQYF	TGTGCCAGCAGATCCCCCCGAACAGGGGGCTACGAGCAGTACTTC
TRBV4-1	NA	TRBD2	TRBJ2-3	CASSPYSGNTQYF	TGCGCCAGCAGCCCCTATAGCGGGAATACGCAGTATTTT
TRBV7-4	NA	NA	TRBJ2-1	CASSLGLDSYNEQFF	TGTGCCAGCAGCTTGGGACTCGACTCCTACAATGAGCAGTTCTTC
TRBV19	few	TRBD1	TRBJ2-7	CASSVTGTLYEQYF	TGTGCCAGTAGTGTGACAGGGACCCTCTACGAGCAGTACTTC
TRBV28	NA	NA	TRBJ1-1	CASRPPGEEAFF	TGTGCCAGCAGACCCCCGGGGGAGGAAGCTTTCTTT
TRBV19	NA	NA	TRBJ1-1	CASRPRTEGSMSGAFF	TGTGCCAGTCGTCCTCGAACAGAGGGGTCCATGAGTGGGGCTTTCTTT
TRBV5-6	NA	NA	TRBJ2-3	CASSPDSTDTQYF	TGTGCCAGCAGCCCTGACTCAACAGATACGCAGTATTTT
TRBV28	NA	TRBD1	TRBJ1-2	CASRSQGGYGYTF	TGTGCCAGCAGGTCACAGGGGGGCTATGGCTACACCTTC
TRBV6-1	NA	TRBD1	TRBJ1-5	CASSAVNRGSNQPQHF	TGTGCCAGCAGTGCCGTTAACAGGGGAAGCAATCAGCCCCAGCATTTT
TRBV19	NA	NA	TRBJ1-5	CASSFEGPTSQPQHF	TGTGCCAGTAGTTTTGAAGGGCCCACCAGTCAGCCCCAGCATTTT
TRBV14	large	TRBD1	TRBJ2-1	CASSMVPGQGDNEQFF	TGTGCCAGCAGCATGGTACCGGGACAGGGGGACAATGAGCAGTTCTTC
TRBV5-1	NA	NA	TRBJ1-2	CASSLVGSSNYGYTF	TGCGCCAGCAGCTTGGTGGGGTCCTCTAACTATGGCTACACCTTC
TRBV10-3	NA	NA	TRBJ2-3	CAISESQSRFRPTDTQYF	TGTGCCATCAGTGAGTCTCAATCGAGGTTTAGACCCACAGATACGCAGTATTTT
TRBV18	NA	NA	TRBJ2-3	CASSLGGEPTDTQYF	TGTGCCAGCTCCCTAGGGGGGGAACCCACAGATACGCAGTATTTT
TRBV11-2	NA	TRBD2	TRBJ2-5	CASSSELAGAEQTQYF	TGTGCCAGCAGCTCCGAACTAGCGGGGGCAGAGCAGACCCAGTACTTC
TRBV7-9	NA	TRBD1	TRBJ1-1	CASSPGQGEKAFF	TGTGCCAGCAGCCCAGGACAGGGGGAGAAAGCTTTCTTT
TRBV7-6	NA	NA	TRBJ2-2	CASSLRGYTGELFF	TGTGCCAGCAGCTTAAGGGGGTACACCGGGGAGCTGTTTTTT
TRBV7-9	NA	NA	TRBJ2-5	CASSLGGPQTQYF	TGTGCCAGCAGCTTAGGGGGCCCCCAGACCCAGTACTTC
TRBV4-3	NA	NA	TRBJ1-1	CASSQAQANTEAFF	TGCGCCAGCAGCCAGGCACAAGCGAACACTGAAGCTTTCTTT
TRBV7-9	NA	NA	TRBJ1-6	CASSLDQWFGTGENSPLHF	TGTGCCAGCAGCTTAGATCAGTGGTTCGGGACCGGGGAGAATTCACCCCTCCACTTT
TRBV7-2	NA	NA	TRBJ2-7	CASSFAQMGEQYF	TGTGCCAGCAGCTTCGCCCAGATGGGGGAGCAGTACTTC
TRBV6-1	NA	NA	TRBJ1-2	CASSIRINYGYTF	TGTGCCAGCAGCATCAGGATTAACTATGGCTACACCTTC
TRBV4-3	NA	NA	TRBJ1-2	CASSQGADVNYGYTF	TGCGCCAGCAGCCAAGGGGCTGACGTTAACTATGGCTACACCTTC
TRBV4-2	NA	NA	TRBJ1-2	CASSQGGGDGYTF	TGTGCCAGCAGCCAAGGTGGCGGGGATGGCTACACCTTC
TRBV5-1	NA	NA	TRBJ1-4	CASSLRSTNEKLFF	TGCGCCAGCAGCTTGCGGTCAACTAATGAAAAACTGTTTTTT
TRBV27	NA	NA	TRBJ1-1	CASSPDRFTEAFF	TGTGCCAGCAGTCCCGACAGATTTACAGAAGCTTTCTTT
TRBV27	NA	NA	TRBJ1-6	CASSLTSTGTLHF	TGTGCCAGCAGTTTGACGTCGACTGGCACCCTCCACTTT
TRBV5-6	few	NA	TRBJ1-1	CASSLAGDPWSEAFF	TGTGCCAGCAGCTTGGCCGGGGATCCGTGGTCTGAAGCTTTCTTT
TRBV6-4	once	TRBD1	TRBJ2-3	CASSRTGGADTQYF	TGTGCCAGCAGTAGGACAGGGGGCGCAGATACGCAGTATTTT
TRBV7-7	NA	NA	TRBJ2-5	CASSIGRTAQETQYF	TGTGCTAGCAGCATAGGACGGACTGCGCAAGAGACCCAGTACTTC
TRBV5-1	NA	NA	TRBJ2-1	CASSLNPGASSYNEQFF	TGCGCCAGCAGCTTGAATCCGGGGGCCAGCTCCTACAATGAGCAGTTCTTC
TRBV11-2	NA	TRBD2	TRBJ2-1	CASRAPGLARSEQFF	TGTGCCAGCAGGGCCCCGGGACTAGCGAGGTCGGAGCAGTTCTTC
TRBV4-3	NA	NA	TRBJ1-1	CASSQDLRDTEAFF	TGCGCCAGCAGCCAAGATTTAAGGGACACTGAAGCTTTCTTT
TRBV5-6	NA	TRBD2	TRBJ2-5	CASSSVGTRSDF	TGTGCCAGCAGCTCAGTCGGGACTAGATCGGACTTC
TRBV7-8	NA	NA	TRBJ2-6	CASSTSINRGSRGGANVLTF	TGTGCCAGCAGCACTAGCATCAATCGGGGGTCCAGAGGTGGGGCCAACGTCCTGACTTTC
TRBV27	NA	TRBD1	TRBJ1-6	CASSPGGGPYNSPLHF	TGTGCCAGCAGTCCAGGGGGGGGGCCCTATAATTCACCCCTCCACTTT
TRBV6-1	NA	NA	TRBJ1-5	CASSEEGRVIGYSNQPQHF	TGTGCCAGCAGTGAAGAGGGCAGGGTAATTGGGTATAGCAATCAGCCCCAGCATTTT
TRBV7-2	NA	TRBD2	TRBJ2-3	CASSPKLAGEGDTQYF	TGTGCCAGCAGCCCAAAACTAGCGGGGGAGGGAGATACGCAGTATTTT
TRBV7-3	NA	NA	TRBJ2-7	CASSLSGQTNSYEQYF	TGTGCCAGCAGCTTAAGTGGACAGACCAACTCCTACGAGCAGTACTTC
TRBV10-3	NA	NA	TRBJ2-7	CAISLDRYEQYF	TGTGCCATCAGCCTCGACAGGTACGAGCAGTACTTC
TRBV5-4	few	TRBD2	TRBJ2-1	CASSLGGLAGHPGQFF	TGTGCCAGCAGCTTGGGGGGACTAGCGGGGCACCCCGGGCAGTTCTTC
TRBV7-2	NA	NA	TRBJ2-3	CASSSLGGELATDTQYF	TGTGCCAGCAGCTCACTAGGGGGGGAGCTCGCGACAGATACGCAGTATTTT
TRBV28	NA	NA	TRBJ1-4	CASSLWGEEKLFF	TGTGCCAGCAGTTTATGGGGGGAGGAAAAACTGTTTTTT
TRBV9	NA	NA	TRBJ1-6	CASSDNNSPLHF	TGTGCCAGCAGCGACAATAATTCACCCCTCCACTTT
TRBV5-1	NA	TRBD1	TRBJ1-6	CASSLGTGDNSPLHF	TGCGCCAGCAGCTTGGGGACAGGGGATAATTCACCCCTCCACTTT
TRBV28	NA	NA	TRBJ1-6	CASRRVSSYNSPLHF	TGTGCCAGCAGGAGGGTTAGCTCCTATAATTCACCCCTCCACTTT
TRBV13	NA	NA	TRBJ2-7	CASSSPLEDEQYF	TGTGCCAGCAGCTCCCCTTTGGAGGACGAGCAGTACTTC
TRBV9	NA	NA	TRBJ2-5	CASSVEEGHQETQYF	TGTGCCAGCAGCGTAGAGGAGGGACATCAAGAGACCCAGTACTTC
TRBV6-1	NA	TRBD1	TRBJ1-2	CASTQTGGSYGYTF	TGTGCCAGCACTCAGACAGGGGGCTCTTATGGCTACACCTTC
TRBV25-1	NA	TRBD1	TRBJ2-5	CASSEWDREETQYF	TGTGCCAGCAGTGAATGGGACAGGGAGGAGACCCAGTACTTC
TRBV11-2	NA	NA	TRBJ2-3	CASSQSPPWTGATDTQYF	TGTGCCAGCAGCCAATCACCCCCATGGACGGGGGCCACAGATACGCAGTATTTT
TRBV9	few	NA	TRBJ2-3	CASSPAVSTSTDTQYF	TGTGCCAGCAGCCCAGCAGTCAGTACTAGCACAGATACGCAGTATTTT
TRBV6-4	NA	TRBD1	TRBJ2-1	CASSPGTGEHNEQFF	TGTGCCAGCAGCCCCGGGACAGGGGAACACAATGAGCAGTTCTTC
TRBV27	NA	NA	TRBJ1-2	CASRGYTGSGRGTNYGYTF	TGTGCCAGCAGGGGCTACACAGGGTCCGGGAGGGGGACTAACTATGGCTACACCTTC
TRBV4-3	NA	TRBD2	TRBJ2-3	CASSQDRRLAGGTDTQYF	TGCGCCAGCAGCCAAGATCGTAGGCTAGCGGGGGGCACAGATACGCAGTATTTT
TRBV7-8	NA	TRBD1	TRBJ2-7	CASSHDRDEQYF	TGTGCCAGCAGCCATGACAGGGACGAGCAGTACTTC
TRBV20-1	few	NA	TRBJ2-1	CSAERNNEQFF	TGCAGTGCGGAGAGAAACAATGAGCAGTTCTTC
TRBV7-5	NA	NA	TRBJ1-1	CARSGPLGAKNTEAFF	TGTGCCAGAAGCGGACCACTTGGGGCGAAGAACACTGAAGCTTTCTTT